The 13 T cell receptor beta chains reported below all come from one sample, sequenced in a study of shared clonotypes between healthy human individuals. Clones were sequenced by immunoSEQ multiplex PCR, and TCRdb holds only the in-frame ones, with some missing. In the table there are under 650,000 clones, 90% to 96% of which are singletons. The material sequenced was naive CD4+ T cells sorted from blood. The subset was: CD45RA+ positively selected. Every receptor here comes from a woman under 40 in good health.

The CDR3 DNA sequence: TGCGCCAGCAGCCTTCGGGGGGCGGTCACCGGGGAGCTGTTTTTT. It specifies CASSLRGAVTGELFF. The chain has TRBV4-1 and TRBJ2-2, with D possibly matching TRBD2 (7 bases). Germline V CDR1 and CDR2: MGHRA, YSYEKL. This CDR3 comprises 15 residues. V was pared by 4 bases and J by 4 bases, with 13 bases between.

This clone appeared once. This rearrangement joins TRBV4-2 to TRBJ2-1; the D gene is possibly TRBD2 (6 bases). The CDR3 has 17 amino acids. CDR1 and CDR2 (germline): LGHNA, YNFKEQ. Deletions cut 0 bases from V and 3 bases from J, with 15 bases between. The CDR3 here is CASSQDPIAALYNEQFF. The CDR3 coding sequence is TGTGCCAGCAGCCAAGACCCGATAGCGGCCCTCTACAATGAGCAGTTCTTC.

This clone was observed once. The J gene is TRBJ1-1, the V gene TRBV29-1, with a tentative D call TRBD1 (6 bases). This CDR3 region has 15 residues. Per the germline V gene, CDR1 is SQVTM and CDR2 is ANQGSEA. The V and J ends lost 4 bases and 5 bases respectively, with 20 bases between them. CDR3 loop: CSVVVPGAKVTEAFF. The CDR3 bases are TGCAGCGTTGTCGTCCCGGGGGCTAAAGTTACTGAAGCTTTCTTT.

The V gene is TRBV30, the J gene TRBJ2-1; D remains unclear. Trimming took 2 bases from V and 8 from J, leaving 10 bases between them. This CDR3 is 12 amino acids long. Germline V gene data show CDR1 as GTSNPN and CDR2 as SVGIG (reference sequence). The CDR3 spells CAWSIQSYEQFF. CDR3 coding DNA: TGTGCCTGGAGTATCCAGTCCTATGAGCAGTTCTTC.

V gene TRBV25-1 combines with J gene TRBJ2-5; 7 bases agree with TRBD1. The assigned J gene may be wrong: the sequence end matches TRBJ2-7 better. The length of the CDR3 is 15 residues. Germline CDR1 and CDR2: MGHDK and SYGVNS. Here the CDR3 DNA reads TGTGCCAGCAGTGAAGGCGGCAGGGGGACCTACGAGCAGTACTTC. This sequence encodes CASSEGGRGTYEQYF.

CDR3 sequence (DNA): TGTGCCAGCAGCCTTGCTGCGGGGGAGCAGTACTTC. Translated, it gives CASSLAAGEQYF. The gene calls are TRBV5-6 and TRBJ2-7, with TRBD2 as a possible D gene (6 bases). The germline V gene has CDR1 SGHDT and CDR2 YYEEEE. The CDR3 extends over 12 amino acids. V lost 4 bases and J lost 7, with 12 bases in between.

This chain connects TRBV28 to TRBJ2-4; 11 bases agree with TRBD1. CDR3 size: 17 residues. The junction had 10 bases not matched to a gene; V was cut back by 3 bases and J by 6 bases. The germline V gene has CDR1 MDHEN and CDR2 SYDVKM. Here the CDR3 reads CASSFTRTGGMRNIQYF. The CDR3 DNA reads as TGTGCCAGCAGTTTCACAAGGACAGGGGGCATGAGAAACATTCAGTACTTC. The full variable domain, completed using reference TRBV28 and TRBJ2-4, is DVKVTQSSRYLVKRTGEKVFLECVQDMDHENMFWYRQDPGLGLRLIYFSYDVKMKEKGDIPEGYSVSREKKERFSLILESASTNQTSMYLCASSFTRTGGMRNIQYFGAGTRLSVL.

V is TRBV28 and J is TRBJ2-1; D gene unclear. Germline CDR1 is MDHEN and CDR2 is SYDVKM. CDR3 length: 14 residues. Trimming pared 2 bases from V and 4 bases from J, leaving 9 bases between. The CDR3 protein is CASSLSGVYNEQFF. CDR3 coding DNA: TGTGCCAGCAGTTTAAGTGGGGTTTACAATGAGCAGTTCTTC.

The chain carries TRBV19 and TRBJ2-5; D ambiguous. The CDR3 has 12 amino acids. Germline-derived CDR1 and CDR2 are LNHDA and SQIVND (reference sequence). V lost 4 bases to trimming and J lost 7 bases, with 10 bases between them. The CDR3 sequence is CASSRLLGTQYF. The CDR3 nucleotides are TGTGCCAGTAGTAGACTTCTAGGGACCCAGTACTTC.

The rearrangement joins TRBV28 to TRBJ2-3; D perhaps matches TRBD1 (6 bases). The germline V gene has CDR1 MDHEN and CDR2 SYDVKM. This CDR3 spans 16 amino acids. V shed 7 bases and J shed 5 bases, with 22 bases lying between them. The CDR3 here is CASNPSGQGAGDTQYF. The CDR3 DNA is TGTGCCAGCAATCCGTCGGGACAAGGGGCGGGAGATACGCAGTATTTT.

This clone was detected once. This chain connects TRBV28 to TRBJ2-7; D remains ambiguous. This CDR3 region has 11 residues. Germline loops: CDR1 MDHEN, CDR2 SYDVKM. Trimming took 5 bases from V and 3 from J, leaving 5 bases between them. The CDR3 coding sequence is TGTGCCAGCAGTATCAACTACGAGCAGTACTTC. Protein product: CASSINYEQYF.

The chain joins TRBV10-3 to TRBJ1-1; 7 bases are shared with TRBD1. V lost 4 bases to trimming and J lost 2 bases; unmatched junction nucleotides: 10. This CDR3 is built from 16 residues. CDR1 ENHRY and CDR2 SYGVKD come from the germline V gene. CDR3 amino acids: CAISGRYGTDNTEAFF. The CDR3 DNA sequence: TGTGCCATCAGTGGAAGGTATGGGACAGATAACACTGAAGCTTTCTTT.

The genes are TRBV19 and TRBJ2-7; TRBD1 aligns across 7 bases. V dropped 5 bases and J dropped 5; count of bases not matched to a gene: 15. The CDR3 totals 16 residues. CDR1 is LNHDA, CDR2 SQIVND, per germline (reference sequence). Here the CDR3 DNA reads TGTGCCAGTAGTCCTCAGAGGGTTCCGACAGGGAACGAGCAGTACTTC. Its protein is CASSPQRVPTGNEQYF.